This TCR beta chain was obtained from a study of vaccination effects on CD4 cells after COVID-19. Unmatched junction bases numbered 9, after V lost 7 bases and J lost 8 bases. The CDR3 has 13 residues. The V gene's germline CDR1 is SQVTM and CDR2 ANQGSEA. This table comes from immunoSEQ multiplex PCR, and its TCRdb copy is limited to in-frame clones, with some not included. This table has approximately 70,000 clones, roughly 79% appearing once. Sequencing was preceded by expansion of antigen-specific CD4+ T cells with viral peptide pools in the ViraFEST assay. On day 10 of culture, CD4+ T cells were separated out. Participants received two doses of either the BNT162b2 or mRNA-1273 vaccine. With regard to this clone: What it binds is not known.

This TCR derives from a human donor who received a COVID-19 vaccine. V gene TRBV29-1 combines with J gene TRBJ1-4; 8 bases are a match to TRBD1. Sequencing used CD4+ T cells from PBMCs cultured with HCoV-OC43 spike peptides, obtained after COVID-19 vaccination. Subset reported: HCoV-OC43 spike overlapping peptide pool stimulation. CDR3 protein: CSALTGVSEKLFF. Here the CDR3 DNA reads TGCAGCGCCCTGACAGGGGTAAGCGAAAAACTGTTTTTT.